This T cell receptor beta chain was observed in a study of beta chain features in type 1 diabetes. Study-wide results and limits: Sampled from patients, naive, central memory and Treg TCRB repertoires appeared more similar than those sampled from healthy donors. In every one of the four CD4+ subsets, TCRB CDR3s were moderately but significantly shorter in Type 1 diabetes patients.

This CDR3 region has 16 residues. Germline values: CDR1 LNHNV, CDR2 YYDKDF (reference sequence). V lost 5 bases to trimming and J lost 4 bases; unmatched junction nucleotides: 9. This clone has only a few counts. Its antigen remains unknown. The authors reverse transcribed all of the isolated RNA, so sequencing captured expressed TCRB transcripts. Sequencing used immunoSEQ multiplex PCR; TCRdb keeps in-frame clones, though not all of them. The data contain around 400,000 clones, around 12% of them singletons. This chain links TRBV15 with TRBJ2-5; 11 nucleotides agree with TRBD2. This TCR was recovered from a young man in good health. The sample consisted of naive CD4+ T cells from blood. CDR3 sequence: CATSPSASGRLETQYF. In DNA form, the CDR3 reads TGTGCCACCAGCCCTTCAGCTAGCGGGAGGTTAGAGACCCAGTACTTC. Full variable domain (missing parts from reference TRBV15 and TRBJ2-5): DAMVIQNPRYQVTQFGKPVTLSCSQTLNHNVMYWYQQKSSQAPKLLFHYYDKDFNNEADTPDNFQSRRPNTSFCFLDIRSPGLGDTAMYLCATSPSASGRLETQYFGPGTRLLVL.